Shown below are 21 T cell receptor beta chains from a single sample sequenced in a study of control samples from healthy donors and cancer patients. Profiling relied on immunoSEQ multiplex PCR, and the TCRdb table lists in-frame clones only, not all of them. The sample includes about 26,000 clones, approximately 85% seen only once; the top ten take under 30%. The sequencing sample was made of PBMCs. The receptors shown here come from a man between 60 and 75 years old with colorectal cancer.

This chain joins TRBV24-1 and TRBJ2-5; 9 nucleotides agree with TRBD1. The CDR3 has 15 residues. Trimming removed 3 bases from V and 4 bases from J; junction bases left unmatched: 5. Germline V lookup: CDR1 KGHDR, CDR2 SFDVKD. Here the CDR3 reads CATSDTGTGIETQYF. In DNA form, the CDR3 reads TGTGCCACCAGTGATACCGGGACAGGGATAGAGACCCAGTACTTC.

The sample holds a few counts of this clone. The chain employs TRBV2 and TRBJ1-1; no clear D. Trimming stripped 8 bases from V and 4 bases from J, with 8 bases between. The CDR3 runs 11 residues. The V gene's germline CDR1 is SNHLY and CDR2 FYNNEI. The CDR3 DNA is TGTGCCAGCGTTGTCTTCACTGAAGCTTTCTTT. Its protein is CASVVFTEAFF.

The chain combines TRBV5-6 with TRBJ2-5; 9 nucleotides agree with TRBD1. CDR1 is SGHDT, CDR2 YYEEEE, per germline. Unmatched junction bases numbered 5, after V lost 4 bases and J lost 4 bases. This CDR3 spans 14 amino acids. The CDR3 loop reads CASSGMTGGETQYF. For the CDR3, the DNA is TGTGCCAGCAGCGGGATGACAGGGGGAGAGACCCAGTACTTC.

V is TRBV12-3 or TRBV12-4 and J is TRBJ1-2, with D perhaps TRBD1 (5 bases). The CDR3 runs to 13 residues. Trimming took off 6 bases at V and 7 bases at J, with 15 bases between the two ends. DNA for the CDR3: TGTGCCAGCAGCCTTGCAGGAGGGGTTGGCTACACCTTC. This gives the protein CASSLAGGVGYTF.

This sequence joins TRBV7-9 and TRBJ1-1, with TRBD1 matching 7 bases. V shed 8 bases, J shed 1 base, and the junction held 13 bases outside the gene matches. In germline, CDR1 is SEHNR, CDR2 FQNEAQ (reference sequence). CDR3 size: 16 residues. The CDR3 sequence: CASLPQGGARNTEAFF. The DNA for the CDR3 is TGTGCCAGCCTACCCCAGGGGGGCGCTCGGAACACTGAAGCTTTCTTT.

The chain links TRBV7-8 to TRBJ2-2; D might be TRBD1 (6 bases). V lost 2 bases and J lost 4, with 14 bases in between. Per the germline V gene, CDR1 is SGHVS and CDR2 is FQNEAQ. The length of the CDR3 is 16 residues. CDR3 sequence: CASSLNSQGLTGELFF. DNA for the CDR3: TGTGCCAGCAGCTTAAACTCCCAGGGGCTCACCGGGGAGCTGTTTTTT. Full variable domain (remainder filled in from reference TRBV7-8 and TRBJ2-2): GAGVSQSPRYKVAKRGQDVALRCDPISGHVSLFWYQQALGQGPEFLTYFQNEAQLDKSGLPSDRFFAERPEGSVSTLKIQRTQQEDSAVYLCASSLNSQGLTGELFFGEGSRLTVL.

The rearrangement joins TRBV18 to TRBJ2-1; D gene unclear. Looked up from germline, CDR1 is KGHSH and CDR2 is LQKENI. Trimming left V 0 bases short and J 8 bases short, with 8 bases between. CDR3 length equals 13 residues. The DNA for the CDR3 is TGTGCCAGCTCACCACCAGACGAGGATGAGCAGTTCTTC. It encodes CASSPPDEDEQFF.

The chain carries TRBV30 and TRBJ1-1, with TRBD1 matching 7 bases. V was pared by 5 bases and J by 5 bases, with 8 bases of the junction left unmatched. The CDR3 runs to 13 residues. Germline values: CDR1 GTSNPN, CDR2 SVGIG (reference sequence). The CDR3 region is CAWGGGIGTEAFF. CDR3 sequence (DNA): TGTGCCTGGGGAGGGGGCATTGGGACTGAAGCTTTCTTT.

The CDR3 is CAISEGQAGNTIYF. In DNA, the CDR3 is TGTGCCATCAGTGAGGGACAGGCCGGAAACACCATATATTTT. The V call is TRBV10-3, the J call TRBJ1-3; 7 nucleotides agree with TRBD1. CDR1 and CDR2 from the germline V gene are ENHRY and SYGVKD. The CDR3 runs 14 residues. Trimming at V came to 2 bases and at J to 4 bases, leaving 2 bases not matched to a gene.

This rearrangement joins TRBV7-2 to TRBJ2-3, with D possibly matching TRBD2 (6 bases). Per the germline V gene, CDR1 is SGHTA and CDR2 is FQGNSA. The CDR3 has 14 residues. V gave up 1 base and J gave up 4 bases, with 9 bases separating them. The CDR3 sequence is CASSLGLGSDTQYF. CDR3 in DNA: TGTGCCAGCAGCTTAGGACTAGGATCAGATACGCAGTATTTT. Together with reference TRBV7-2 and TRBJ2-3, the CDR3 gives the full variable domain: GAGVSQSPSNKVTEKGKDVELRCDPISGHTALYWYRQSLGQGLEFLIYFQGNSAPDKSGLPSDRFSAERTGGSVSTLTIQRTQQEDSAVYLCASSLGLGSDTQYFGPGTRLTVL.

The chain uses TRBV18 and TRBJ1-5, with D possibly matching TRBD1 (6 bases). Germline CDR1 KGHSH, CDR2 LQKENI. The CDR3 is 14 amino acids. V was trimmed by 3 bases and J by 4 bases, leaving 10 bases between them. The CDR3 spells CASSPRGENQPQHF. CDR3 nucleotide sequence: TGTGCCAGCTCACCCAGGGGAGAGAATCAGCCCCAGCATTTT.

This chain uses TRBV7-9 with TRBJ1-2; 8 nucleotides match TRBD1. V lost 5 bases, J lost 2 bases, and 10 bases stayed unmatched. Germline CDR1 reads SEHNR; CDR2 reads FQNEAQ (reference sequence). The CDR3 spans 16 residues. The CDR3 loop is CASSHPDRGGNYGYTF. The CDR3 DNA reads as TGTGCCAGCAGCCATCCCGACAGGGGAGGCAACTATGGCTACACCTTC.

With regard to this clone: Other DNA sequences in the sample encode the same CDR3. The chain links TRBV3-1 (or the pseudogene TRBV3-2) to TRBJ2-2; D ambiguous. The V gene lost 2 bases and the J gene lost 6 bases, with 13 bases spanning the gap. The CDR3 consists of 15 residues. From germline, CDR1 is LGHDT and CDR2 YNNKEL (reference sequence). CDR3 DNA: TGTGCCAGCAGCCAACCTCACCCCGGCCCCGGGGAGCTGTTTTTT. Translation: CASSQPHPGPGELFF.

The CDR3 DNA reads as TGCGCCAGCAGCGACCGACTAGTGTCAGATACGCAGTATTTT. It encodes CASSDRLVSDTQYF. The rearrangement uses TRBV5-1 and TRBJ2-3; possibly TRBD2 for D (6 bases). This CDR3 region has 14 residues. The germline V and J ends were trimmed by 4 bases and 4 bases, with 13 bases remaining between them. Germline loops: CDR1 SGHRS, CDR2 YFSETQ. Variable domain in full (rest from reference TRBV5-1 and TRBJ2-3): KAGVTQTPRYLIKTRGQQVTLSCSPISGHRSVSWYQQTPGQGLQFLFEYFSETQRNKGNFPGRFSGRQFSNSRSEMNVSTLELGDSALYLCASSDRLVSDTQYFGPGTRLTVL.

The chain is built from TRBV7-2 and TRBJ2-3; D ambiguous. The CDR3 spans 14 residues. The V and J ends lost 5 bases and 4 bases respectively, with 13 bases between them. Germline CDR1 reads SGHTA; CDR2 reads FQGNSA. The CDR3, as DNA: TGTGCCAGCAGCCCCACCCCACCTCCAGATACGCAGTATTTT. It codes for CASSPTPPPDTQYF.

This clone has just one count. This rearrangement joins TRBV12-3 or TRBV12-4 to TRBJ1-1; TRBD1 is a possible D gene (6 bases). The CDR3 is 13 amino acids. V was clipped by 6 bases and J by 11 bases, with 19 bases between them. CDR3 loop: CASSYTTGRTAFF. The CDR3 DNA follows: TGTGCCAGCAGCTACACTACAGGGAGAACGGCTTTCTTT.

The chain joins TRBV6-5 to TRBJ1-2, with D maybe TRBD1 (5 bases). The CDR3 length is 14 residues. V was trimmed by 3 bases and J by 4 bases, leaving 12 bases between them. From germline, CDR1 is MNHEY and CDR2 SVGAGI. CDR3 loop: CASSYGDRPYGYTF. CDR3 coding DNA: TGTGCCAGCAGTTATGGGGACCGACCCTATGGCTACACCTTC.

This clone turned up a few times. The J gene is TRBJ1-1, the V gene TRBV15; tentative D call: TRBD1 (6 bases). Germline CDR1 LNHNV, CDR2 YYDKDF (reference sequence). This CDR3 is built from 16 residues. Between the trimmed V and J ends, which lost 0 bases and 5 bases, there was a span of 16 bases. The CDR3 DNA reads TGTGCCACCAGCAGAGATCGGGACATTGGCAAGACTGAAGCTTTCTTT. The encoded protein is CATSRDRDIGKTEAFF.

The gene calls are TRBV10-3 and TRBJ2-5, with D perhaps matching TRBD1 (6 bases). V lost 3 bases and J 4 bases, leaving 21 bases between the germline ends. This CDR3 region has 17 residues. Germline lookup yields CDR1 ENHRY and CDR2 SYGVKD. CDR3 amino acids: CAISDARSLLQGETQYF. In DNA, the CDR3 is TGTGCCATCAGTGACGCGCGTTCTCTTTTACAGGGAGAGACCCAGTACTTC.

This CDR3 is CASSLVPGLAGASTGELFF. The CDR3 DNA reads TGCGCCAGCAGCTTGGTACCGGGACTAGCGGGGGCTTCAACCGGGGAGCTGTTTTTT. The chain links TRBV5-1 to TRBJ2-2, with 14 bases fitting TRBD2. J gave up 5 bases and V 0 bases, and 9 bases lay outside the gene matches. The length of the CDR3 is 19 residues. Germline V lookup: CDR1 SGHRS, CDR2 YFSETQ.

The chain employs TRBV11-1 and TRBJ1-2; D is unclear. CDR1 SGHAT and CDR2 FQDESV come from the germline V gene (reference sequence). The germline V and J ends were trimmed by 4 bases and 5 bases, with 11 bases remaining between them. This CDR3 has 13 amino acids. The CDR3 region has the DNA TGTGCCAGCAGCTCCGGGCGCGGGTATGGCTACACCTTC. This encodes CASSSGRGYGYTF.